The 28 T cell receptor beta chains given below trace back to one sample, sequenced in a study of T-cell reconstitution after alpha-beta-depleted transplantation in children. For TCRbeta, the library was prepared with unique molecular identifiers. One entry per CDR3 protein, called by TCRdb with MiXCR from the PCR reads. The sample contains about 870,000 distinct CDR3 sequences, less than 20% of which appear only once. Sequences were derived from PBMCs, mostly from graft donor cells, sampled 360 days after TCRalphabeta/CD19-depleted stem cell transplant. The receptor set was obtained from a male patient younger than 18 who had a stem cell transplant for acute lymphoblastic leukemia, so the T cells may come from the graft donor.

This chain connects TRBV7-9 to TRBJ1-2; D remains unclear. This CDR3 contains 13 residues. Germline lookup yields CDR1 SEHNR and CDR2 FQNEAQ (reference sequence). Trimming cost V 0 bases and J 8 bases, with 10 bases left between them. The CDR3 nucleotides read TGTGCCAGCAGCTTAGCGCAAGGGATCGGCTACACCTTC. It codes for CASSLAQGIGYTF.

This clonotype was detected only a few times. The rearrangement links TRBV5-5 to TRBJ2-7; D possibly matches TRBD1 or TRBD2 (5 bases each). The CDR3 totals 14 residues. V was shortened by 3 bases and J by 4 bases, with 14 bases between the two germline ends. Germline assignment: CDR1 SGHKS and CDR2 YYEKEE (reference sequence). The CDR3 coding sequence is TGTGCCAGCAGCTCCCTGAGTGGGGGTTACGAGCAGTACTTC. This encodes CASSSLSGGYEQYF.

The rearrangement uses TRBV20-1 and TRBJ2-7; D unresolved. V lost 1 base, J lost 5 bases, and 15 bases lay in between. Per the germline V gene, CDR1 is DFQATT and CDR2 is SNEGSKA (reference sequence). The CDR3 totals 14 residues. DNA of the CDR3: TGCAGTGCTAGAGGATTGACTTACCGGGACGAGCAGTACTTC. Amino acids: CSARGLTYRDEQYF.

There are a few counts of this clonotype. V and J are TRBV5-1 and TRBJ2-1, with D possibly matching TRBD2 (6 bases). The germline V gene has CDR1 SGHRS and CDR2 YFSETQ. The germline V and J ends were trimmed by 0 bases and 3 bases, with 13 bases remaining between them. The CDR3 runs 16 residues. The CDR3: CASSLDVRRDYNEQFF. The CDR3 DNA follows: TGCGCCAGCAGCTTGGACGTGCGGCGGGACTACAATGAGCAGTTCTTC.

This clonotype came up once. The CDR3 sequence: CASSSLAGGQYF. The DNA of the CDR3 is TGTGCCAGCAGCTCGCTAGCGGGAGGGCAGTATTTT. V is TRBV7-9 and J is TRBJ2-3, with 11 bases aligning to TRBD2. This CDR3 has 12 residues. CDR1 SEHNR and CDR2 FQNEAQ come from the germline V gene (reference sequence). The V segment lost 4 bases and the J segment 11 bases; nucleotides outside the gene matches: 2.

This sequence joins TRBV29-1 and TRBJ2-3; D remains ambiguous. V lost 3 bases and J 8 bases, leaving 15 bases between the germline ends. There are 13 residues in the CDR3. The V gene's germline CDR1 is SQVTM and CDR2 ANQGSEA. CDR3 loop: CSVDVSAQGTQYF. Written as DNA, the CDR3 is TGCAGCGTTGACGTTAGTGCGCAAGGTACGCAGTATTTT.

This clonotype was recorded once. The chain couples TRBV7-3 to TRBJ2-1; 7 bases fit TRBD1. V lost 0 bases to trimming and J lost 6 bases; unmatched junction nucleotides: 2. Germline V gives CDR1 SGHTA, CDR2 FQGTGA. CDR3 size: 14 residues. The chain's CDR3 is CASSLTGGFNEQFF. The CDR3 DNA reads TGTGCCAGCAGCTTAACAGGGGGCTTCAATGAGCAGTTCTTC.

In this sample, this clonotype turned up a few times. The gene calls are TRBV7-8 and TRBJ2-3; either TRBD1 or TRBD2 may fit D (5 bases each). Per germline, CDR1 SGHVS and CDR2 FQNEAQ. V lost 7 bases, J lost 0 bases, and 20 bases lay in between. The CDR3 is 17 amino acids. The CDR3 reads CASTRGAGNPSTDTQYF. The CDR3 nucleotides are TGTGCCAGCACCCGAGGGGCCGGAAATCCTAGCACAGATACGCAGTATTTT.

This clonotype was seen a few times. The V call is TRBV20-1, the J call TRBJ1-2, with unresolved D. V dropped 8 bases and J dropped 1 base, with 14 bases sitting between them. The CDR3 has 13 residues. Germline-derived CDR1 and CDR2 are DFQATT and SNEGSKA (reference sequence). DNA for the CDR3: TGCAGTCCCCGGCAGGCGAATAACTATGGCTACACCTTC. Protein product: CSPRQANNYGYTF.

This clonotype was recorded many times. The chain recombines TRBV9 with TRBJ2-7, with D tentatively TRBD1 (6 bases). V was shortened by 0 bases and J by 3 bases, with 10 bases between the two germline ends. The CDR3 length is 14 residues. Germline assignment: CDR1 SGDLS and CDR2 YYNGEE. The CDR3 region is CASSVEGDYYEQYF. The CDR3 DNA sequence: TGTGCCAGCAGCGTAGAGGGGGATTACTACGAGCAGTACTTC. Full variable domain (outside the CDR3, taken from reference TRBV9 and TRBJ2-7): DSGVTQTPKHLITATGQRVTLRCSPRSGDLSVYWYQQSLDQGLQFLIQYYNGEERAKGNILERFSAQQFPDLHSELNLSSLELGDSALYFCASSVEGDYYEQYFGPGTRLTVT.

CDR3 in amino acids: CASSRGRLNEKLFF. DNA of the CDR3: TGTGCCAGCTCACGGGGCAGACTTAATGAAAAACTGTTTTTT. V is TRBV18 and J is TRBJ1-4; maybe TRBD1 (5 bases). Trimming stripped 4 bases from V and 4 bases from J, with 10 bases between. CDR1 KGHSH and CDR2 LQKENI come from the germline V gene. The CDR3 is 14 residues long.

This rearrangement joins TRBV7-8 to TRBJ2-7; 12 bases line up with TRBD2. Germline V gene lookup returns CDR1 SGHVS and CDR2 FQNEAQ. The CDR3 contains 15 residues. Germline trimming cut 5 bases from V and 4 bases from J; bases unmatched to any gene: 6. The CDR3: CASSATSGSWYEQYF. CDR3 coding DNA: TGTGCCAGCAGCGCGACTAGCGGGAGTTGGTACGAGCAGTACTTC.

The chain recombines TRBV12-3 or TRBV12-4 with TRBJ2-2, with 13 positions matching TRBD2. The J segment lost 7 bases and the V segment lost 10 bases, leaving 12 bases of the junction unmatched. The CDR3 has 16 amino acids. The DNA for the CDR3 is TGTGCCACCCGTCAGGGACTAGCGGGATTCTTCGGGGAGCTGTTTTTT. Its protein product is CATRQGLAGFFGELFF.

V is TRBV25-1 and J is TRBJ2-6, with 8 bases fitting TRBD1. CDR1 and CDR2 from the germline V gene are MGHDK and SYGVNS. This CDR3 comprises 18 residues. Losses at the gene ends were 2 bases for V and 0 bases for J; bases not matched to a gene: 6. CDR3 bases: TGTGCCAGCAGTGAAGACAGGGGAAAGGCCTCTGGGGCCAACGTCCTGACTTTC. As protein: CASSEDRGKASGANVLTF.

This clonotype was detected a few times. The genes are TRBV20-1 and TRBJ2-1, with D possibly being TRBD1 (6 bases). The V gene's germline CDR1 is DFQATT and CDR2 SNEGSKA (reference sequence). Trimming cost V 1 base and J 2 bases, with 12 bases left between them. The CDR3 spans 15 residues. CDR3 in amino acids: CSARAVTGTYNEQFF. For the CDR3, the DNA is TGCAGTGCTAGAGCTGTGACAGGTACCTACAATGAGCAGTTCTTC.

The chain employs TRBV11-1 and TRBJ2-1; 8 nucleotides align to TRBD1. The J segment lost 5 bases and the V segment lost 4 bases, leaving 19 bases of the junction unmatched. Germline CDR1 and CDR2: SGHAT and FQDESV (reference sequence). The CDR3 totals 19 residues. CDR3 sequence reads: CASSSPISTRGRGHNEQFF. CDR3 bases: TGTGCCAGCAGCTCACCTATATCGACCAGGGGGCGAGGGCACAATGAGCAGTTCTTC.

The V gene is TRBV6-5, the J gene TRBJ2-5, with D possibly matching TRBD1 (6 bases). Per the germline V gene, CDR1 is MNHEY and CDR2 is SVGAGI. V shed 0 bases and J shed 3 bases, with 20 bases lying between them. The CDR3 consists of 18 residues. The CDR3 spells CASSYSSLGTTHEETQYF. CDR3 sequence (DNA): TGTGCCAGCAGTTACTCGAGCCTGGGGACAACCCACGAAGAGACCCAGTACTTC.

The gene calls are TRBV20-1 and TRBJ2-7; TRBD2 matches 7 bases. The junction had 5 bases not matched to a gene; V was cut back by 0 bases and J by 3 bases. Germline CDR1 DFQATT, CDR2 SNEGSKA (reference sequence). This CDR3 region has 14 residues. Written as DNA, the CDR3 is TGCAGTGCTAGAGATCGTGCGGGGGTCTACGAGCAGTACTTC. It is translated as CSARDRAGVYEQYF.

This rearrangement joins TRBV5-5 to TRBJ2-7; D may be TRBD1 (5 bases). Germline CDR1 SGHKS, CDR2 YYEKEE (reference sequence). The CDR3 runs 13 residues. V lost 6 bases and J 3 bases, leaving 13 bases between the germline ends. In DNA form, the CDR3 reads TGTGCCAGCACGCCCGGCAGGGACTACGAGCAGTACTTC. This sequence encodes CASTPGRDYEQYF.

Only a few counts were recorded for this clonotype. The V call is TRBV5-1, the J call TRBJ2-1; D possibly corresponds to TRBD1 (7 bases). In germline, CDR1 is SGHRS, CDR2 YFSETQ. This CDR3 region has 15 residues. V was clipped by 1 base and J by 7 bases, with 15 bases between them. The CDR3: CASSLLGPGGNEQFF. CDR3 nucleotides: TGCGCCAGCAGCTTGTTAGGGCCAGGGGGGAATGAGCAGTTCTTC.

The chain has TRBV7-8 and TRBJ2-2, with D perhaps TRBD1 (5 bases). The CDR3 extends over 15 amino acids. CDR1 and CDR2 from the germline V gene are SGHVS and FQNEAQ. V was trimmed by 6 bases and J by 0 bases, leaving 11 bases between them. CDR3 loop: CASRRTTANTGELFF. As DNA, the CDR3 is TGTGCCAGCAGACGGACAACGGCGAACACCGGGGAGCTGTTTTTT.

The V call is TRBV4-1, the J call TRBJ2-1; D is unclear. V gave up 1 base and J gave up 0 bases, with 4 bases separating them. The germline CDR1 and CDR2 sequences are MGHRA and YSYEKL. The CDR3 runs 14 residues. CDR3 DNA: TGCGCCAGCAGCCAAGGTAGCTCCTACAATGAGCAGTTCTTC. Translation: CASSQGSSYNEQFF.

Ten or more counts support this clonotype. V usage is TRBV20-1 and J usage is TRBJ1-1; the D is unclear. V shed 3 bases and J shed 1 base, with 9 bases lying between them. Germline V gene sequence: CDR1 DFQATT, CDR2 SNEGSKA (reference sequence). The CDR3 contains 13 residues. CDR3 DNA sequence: TGCAGTGCTAGCGCATACACGAACACTGAAGCTTTCTTT. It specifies CSASAYTNTEAFF.

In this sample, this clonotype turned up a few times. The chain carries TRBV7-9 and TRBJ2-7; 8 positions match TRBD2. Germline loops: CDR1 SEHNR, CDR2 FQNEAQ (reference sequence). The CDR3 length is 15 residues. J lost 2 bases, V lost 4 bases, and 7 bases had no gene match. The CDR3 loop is CASSSGLARPYEQYF. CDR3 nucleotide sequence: TGTGCCAGCAGCTCCGGACTAGCTCGCCCCTACGAGCAGTACTTC. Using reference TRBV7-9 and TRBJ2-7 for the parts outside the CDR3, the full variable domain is DTGVSQNPRHKITKRGQNVTFRCDPISEHNRLYWYRQTLGQGPEFLTYFQNEAQLEKSRLLSDRFSAERPKGSFSTLEIQRTEQGDSAMYLCASSSGLARPYEQYFGPGTRLTVT.

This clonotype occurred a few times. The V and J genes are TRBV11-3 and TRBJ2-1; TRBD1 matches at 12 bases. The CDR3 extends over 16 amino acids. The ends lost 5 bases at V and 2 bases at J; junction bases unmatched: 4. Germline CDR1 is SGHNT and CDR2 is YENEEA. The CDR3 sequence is CASSPGTGGPYNEQFF. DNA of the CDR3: TGTGCCAGCAGCCCCGGGACAGGGGGCCCCTACAATGAGCAGTTCTTC.

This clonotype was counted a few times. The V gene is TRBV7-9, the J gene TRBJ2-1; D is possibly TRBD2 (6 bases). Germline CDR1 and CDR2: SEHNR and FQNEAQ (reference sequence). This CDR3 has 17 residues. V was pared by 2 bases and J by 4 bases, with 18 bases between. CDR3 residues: CASSLFYGGSGYNEQFF. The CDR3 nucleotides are TGTGCCAGCAGCTTATTTTACGGAGGGAGCGGGTACAATGAGCAGTTCTTC.

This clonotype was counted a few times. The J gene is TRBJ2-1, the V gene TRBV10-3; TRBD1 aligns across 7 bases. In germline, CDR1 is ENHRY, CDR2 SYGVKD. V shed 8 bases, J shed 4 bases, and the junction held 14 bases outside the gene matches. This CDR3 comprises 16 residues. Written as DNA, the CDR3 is TGTGCCATCCACGCGGATCCCGGGACAGAGTACAATGAGCAGTTCTTC. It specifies CAIHADPGTEYNEQFF.

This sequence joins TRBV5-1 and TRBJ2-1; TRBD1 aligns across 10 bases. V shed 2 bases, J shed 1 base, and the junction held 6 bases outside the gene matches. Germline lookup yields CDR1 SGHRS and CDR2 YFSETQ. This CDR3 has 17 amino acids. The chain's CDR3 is CASSFGDRGTSYNEQFF. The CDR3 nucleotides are TGCGCCAGCAGCTTTGGGGACAGGGGAACATCCTACAATGAGCAGTTCTTC.